This is a list of T cell receptor beta chains from one sample in a study of a mutant IDH1 vaccine in newly diagnosed glioma. Antigens of these TCRs are unknown. The table came from immunoSEQ multiplex PCR; TCRdb's copy has only in-frame clones and leaves some out. In the table there are around 27,000 clones, over 65% of which are singletons. This sample comprised PBMCs, obtained from a glioma patient whose treatment included an IDH1 peptide vaccine. These receptors all come from a woman between 18 and 30 years old with glioma. Both conserved end residues are part of each CDR3. A D gene is named only where the DNA matches it firmly. Expanded clones are given a class, and other clones once, few, many or no size at all.

d_call: NA; clone_size: NA; j_call: TRBJ1-2; v_call: TRBV7-6; cdr3_aa: CASSLGRQNYGYTF; cdr3_nt: TGTGCCAGCAGCTTAGGTCGGCAGAACTATGGCTACACCTTC
d_call: NA; clone_size: NA; j_call: TRBJ1-5; v_call: TRBV7-3; cdr3_aa: CASSFFQPQHF; cdr3_nt: TGTGCCAGCAGCTTCTTTCAGCCCCAGCATTTT
d_call: NA; clone_size: few; j_call: TRBJ2-7; v_call: TRBV27; cdr3_aa: CASSLWEPGSSYEQYF; cdr3_nt: TGTGCCAGCAGTTTATGGGAGCCCGGGAGCTCCTACGAGCAGTACTTC
d_call: NA; clone_size: few; j_call: TRBJ1-4; v_call: TRBV19; cdr3_aa: CASSIIRFNEKLFF; cdr3_nt: TGTGCCAGTAGTATAATTCGATTTAATGAAAAACTGTTTTTT
d_call: TRBD2; clone_size: NA; j_call: TRBJ2-3; v_call: TRBV10-3; cdr3_aa: CAISEPSGGEPDTQYF; cdr3_nt: TGTGCCATCAGTGAGCCTAGCGGGGGGGAGCCAGATACGCAGTATTTT
d_call: NA; clone_size: NA; j_call: TRBJ1-2; v_call: TRBV28; cdr3_aa: CASSRYGGDYGYTF; cdr3_nt: TGTGCCAGCAGTAGGTACGGGGGGGACTATGGCTACACCTTC
d_call: NA; clone_size: NA; j_call: TRBJ1-1; v_call: TRBV10-3; cdr3_aa: CAISERQYTEAFF; cdr3_nt: TGTGCCATCAGTGAGCGACAGTACACTGAAGCTTTCTTT
d_call: NA; clone_size: NA; j_call: TRBJ2-7; v_call: TRBV21-1; cdr3_aa: CASSKGTTGDHEQYF; cdr3_nt: TGTGCCAGCAGCAAGGGGACAACAGGGGACCACGAGCAGTACTTC
d_call: NA; clone_size: NA; j_call: TRBJ1-1; v_call: TRBV5-4; cdr3_aa: CASSLVGVNTEAFF; cdr3_nt: TGTGCCAGCAGCTTAGTCGGCGTGAACACTGAAGCTTTCTTT
d_call: TRBD2; clone_size: NA; j_call: TRBJ2-7; v_call: TRBV6-5; cdr3_aa: CASSFTSGRQVSEQYF; cdr3_nt: TGTGCCAGCAGTTTCACTAGCGGGAGACAGGTTTCCGAGCAGTACTTC
d_call: NA; clone_size: NA; j_call: TRBJ2-2; v_call: TRBV7-9; cdr3_aa: CASSLKPGELFF; cdr3_nt: TGTGCCAGCAGCTTAAAGCCCGGGGAGCTGTTTTTT